The subject of this entry is one T cell receptor (beta chain). This entry is derived from a study of blood T cell repertoires in COVID-19. Turning to the study itself: Samples taken during acute and convalescent COVID-19 were collected in the United States, Italy and Spain.

V lost 4 bases and J 0 bases, leaving 9 bases between the germline ends. There are 13 residues in the CDR3. Germline V lookup: CDR1 SQVTM, CDR2 ANQGSEA. Authors' data handling: Estimation of nucleated cell counts was performed using reference gene primer amplification. TCRdb's copy holds only in-frame clones and misses some; the assay was immunoSEQ multiplex PCR. V and J calls plus clone size are reproduced from that table; the DNA served to infer D and trimming. The sample includes fewer than 300,000 clones, 70% to 90% of them seen just once. The receptor was derived from a woman aged 25 to 39 who had recovered from COVID-19. The chain combines TRBV29-1 with TRBJ1-1; D unclear. Specimen: PBMCs or T cells enriched from blood (not recorded which). Written as DNA, the CDR3 is TGCAGCGTTGGTACAGTGGTGAACACTGAAGCTTTCTTT. As protein: CSVGTVVNTEAFF.